The entry below gives a single T cell receptor (beta chain) sequence along with its context. What it binds is not known. These data come from a study of CD8 T cells in ankylosing spondylitis. Study-wide findings and caveats: Earlier reports found some motif variants in synovial fluid and blood in reactive arthritis.

Germline CDR1 is SGHRS and CDR2 is YFSETQ. The CDR3 is 14 amino acids. Trimming pared 4 bases from V and 6 bases from J, leaving 16 bases between. TCRdb itself ran the 5' RACE reads through MiXCR, one entry per CDR3 protein. In the table there are 350,000 or so distinct CDR3 sequences, roughly 15% of which are singletons. The chain combines TRBV5-1 with TRBJ1-2; D is perhaps TRBD1 (5 bases). The material sequenced was blood, either unsorted or a sorted T cell fraction (not recorded which). The receptor comes from a male donor with ankylosing spondylitis or in good health (not recorded which). The CDR3 sequence is CASSIGTDWDGYTF. The CDR3 DNA reads TGCGCCAGCAGCATTGGGACCGATTGGGATGGCTACACCTTC.